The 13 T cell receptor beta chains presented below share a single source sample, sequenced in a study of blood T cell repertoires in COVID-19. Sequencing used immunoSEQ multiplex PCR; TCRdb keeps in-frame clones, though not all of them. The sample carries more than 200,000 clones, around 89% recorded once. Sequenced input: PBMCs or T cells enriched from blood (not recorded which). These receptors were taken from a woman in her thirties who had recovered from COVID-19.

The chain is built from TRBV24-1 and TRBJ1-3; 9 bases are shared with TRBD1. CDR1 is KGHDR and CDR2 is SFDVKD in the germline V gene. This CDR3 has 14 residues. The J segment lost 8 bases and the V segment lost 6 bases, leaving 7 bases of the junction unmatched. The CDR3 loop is CATSTGQGGDTIYF. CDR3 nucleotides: TGTGCCACCAGTACGGGACAGGGCGGGGACACCATATATTTT.

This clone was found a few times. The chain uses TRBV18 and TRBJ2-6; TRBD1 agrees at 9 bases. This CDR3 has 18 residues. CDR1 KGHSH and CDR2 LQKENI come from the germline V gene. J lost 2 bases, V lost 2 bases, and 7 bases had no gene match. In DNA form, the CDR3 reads TGTGCCAGCTCACCAGTGACAGGGGGAAAGGCTGGGGCCAACGTCCTGACTTTC. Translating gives CASSPVTGGKAGANVLTF.

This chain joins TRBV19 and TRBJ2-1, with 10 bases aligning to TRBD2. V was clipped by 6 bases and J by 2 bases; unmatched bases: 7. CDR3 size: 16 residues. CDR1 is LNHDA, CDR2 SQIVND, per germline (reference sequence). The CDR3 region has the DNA TGTGCCAGTAGCCTCGGACTAGCGGATGCCTACAATGAGCAGTTCTTC. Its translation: CASSLGLADAYNEQFF.

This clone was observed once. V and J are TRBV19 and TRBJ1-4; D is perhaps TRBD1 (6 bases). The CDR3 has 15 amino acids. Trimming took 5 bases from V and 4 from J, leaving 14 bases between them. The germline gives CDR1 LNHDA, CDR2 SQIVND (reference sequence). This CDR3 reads CASSAATGLNEKLFF. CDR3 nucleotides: TGTGCCAGTAGTGCCGCTACAGGGCTTAATGAAAAACTGTTTTTT.

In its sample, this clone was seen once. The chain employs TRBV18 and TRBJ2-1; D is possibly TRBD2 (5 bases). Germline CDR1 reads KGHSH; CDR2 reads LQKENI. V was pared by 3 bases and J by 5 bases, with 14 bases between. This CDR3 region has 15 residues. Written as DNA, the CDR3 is TGTGCCAGCTCACCGTGGAGCGGCGCGAACAATGAGCAGTTCTTC. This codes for CASSPWSGANNEQFF.

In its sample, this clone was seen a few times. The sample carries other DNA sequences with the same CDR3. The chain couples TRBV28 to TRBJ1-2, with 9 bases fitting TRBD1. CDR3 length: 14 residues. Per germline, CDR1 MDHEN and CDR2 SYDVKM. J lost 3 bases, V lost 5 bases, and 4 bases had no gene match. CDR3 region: CASSRTGVDYGYTF. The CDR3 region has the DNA TGTGCCAGCAGTCGGACAGGGGTTGACTATGGCTACACCTTC.

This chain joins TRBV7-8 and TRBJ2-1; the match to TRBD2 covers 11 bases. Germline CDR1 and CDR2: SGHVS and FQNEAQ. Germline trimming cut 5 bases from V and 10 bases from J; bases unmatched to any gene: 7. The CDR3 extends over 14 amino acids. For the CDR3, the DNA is TGTGCCAGCAGCCGAGGGGCTAGCGGGAGGGAGCAGTTCTTC. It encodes CASSRGASGREQFF.

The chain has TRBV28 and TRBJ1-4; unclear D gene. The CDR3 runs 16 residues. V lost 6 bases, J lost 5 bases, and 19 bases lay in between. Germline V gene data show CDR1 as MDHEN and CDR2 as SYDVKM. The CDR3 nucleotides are TGTGCCAGCAGATCCTACTTCGGCGGGAAGAATGAAAAACTGTTTTTT. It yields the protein CASRSYFGGKNEKLFF.

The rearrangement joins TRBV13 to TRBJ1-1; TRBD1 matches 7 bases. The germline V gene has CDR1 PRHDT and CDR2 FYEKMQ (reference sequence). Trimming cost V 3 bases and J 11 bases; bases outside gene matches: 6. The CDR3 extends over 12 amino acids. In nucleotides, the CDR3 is TGTGCCAGCAGCTTTAAGGGGGCCGGGGCTTTCTTT. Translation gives CASSFKGAGAFF.

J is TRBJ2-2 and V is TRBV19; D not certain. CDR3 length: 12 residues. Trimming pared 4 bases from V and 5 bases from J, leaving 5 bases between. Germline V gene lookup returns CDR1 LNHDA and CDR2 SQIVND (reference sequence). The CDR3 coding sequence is TGTGCCAGTAGTACAGGAACCGGGGAGCTGTTTTTT. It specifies CASSTGTGELFF.

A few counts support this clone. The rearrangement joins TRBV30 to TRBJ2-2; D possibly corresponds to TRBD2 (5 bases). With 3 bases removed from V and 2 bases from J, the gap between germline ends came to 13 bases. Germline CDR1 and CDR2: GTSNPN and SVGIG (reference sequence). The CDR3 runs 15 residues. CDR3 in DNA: TGTGCCTGGAGGAGGACTGCGGCAAACACCGGGGAGCTGTTTTTT. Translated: CAWRRTAANTGELFF.

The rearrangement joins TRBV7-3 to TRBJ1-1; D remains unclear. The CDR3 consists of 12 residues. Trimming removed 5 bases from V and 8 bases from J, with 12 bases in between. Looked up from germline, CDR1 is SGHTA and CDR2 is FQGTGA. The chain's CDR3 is CASSVPPGEAFF. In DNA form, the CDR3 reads TGTGCCAGCAGCGTCCCGCCCGGGGAAGCTTTCTTT.

CDR3 loop: CAISESRGRAPYEQYF. In DNA, the CDR3 is TGTGCCATCAGTGAGTCTCGCGGGAGGGCCCCCTACGAGCAGTACTTC. The chain is built from TRBV10-3 and TRBJ2-7; 9 bases are a match to TRBD2. This CDR3 is built from 16 residues. From germline, CDR1 is ENHRY and CDR2 SYGVKD. The junction had 5 bases not matched to a gene; V was cut back by 0 bases and J by 2 bases.